A single sample gave rise to the 5 T cell receptor beta chains below, sequenced in a study of cytomegalovirus exposure and HLA in healthy donors. The study ran its PCR with 60 Vbeta and 13 Jbeta primers. Clones were read by immunoSEQ multiplex PCR, and TCRdb kept only the in-frame ones, dropping some. The table has 90,000 to 140,000 clones, roughly an eighth seen once. The source material was PBMCs. The receptors were gathered from a middle-aged man in good health and CMV-seropositive.

The chain joins TRBV5-6 to TRBJ2-1; maybe TRBD2 (6 bases). Germline V gives CDR1 SGHDT, CDR2 YYEEEE. The CDR3 has 17 residues. Between the trimmed V and J ends, which lost 0 bases and 4 bases, there was a span of 17 bases. CDR3 DNA sequence: TGTGCCAGCAGCTTGGACTTGGTGGGAGGTACTTACAATGAGCAGTTCTTC. Its translation: CASSLDLVGGTYNEQFF.

The rearrangement uses TRBV7-9 and TRBJ1-4; 8 bases agree with TRBD1. V trimming: 4 bases; J trimming: 7 bases; junction bases outside the gene matches: 8. The CDR3 consists of 15 residues. Germline V lookup: CDR1 SEHNR, CDR2 FQNEAQ (reference sequence). This CDR3 is CASSSDRGSGEKLFF. The CDR3 nucleotides read TGTGCCAGCAGCTCAGACAGGGGATCGGGTGAAAAACTGTTTTTT.

This clone was picked up one time. The chain is built from TRBV6-5 and TRBJ2-1; 8 bases match TRBD2. V lost 5 bases, J lost 7 bases, and 10 bases stayed unmatched. CDR3 length: 15 amino acids. Germline V gene sequence: CDR1 MNHEY, CDR2 SVGAGI. CDR3 amino acids: CASSKTSARGNEQFF. The CDR3 DNA reads as TGTGCCAGCAGTAAGACTAGCGCCCGCGGGAATGAGCAGTTCTTC.

This clone came up a few times. This sequence joins TRBV5-6 and TRBJ2-1, with 7 bases identical to TRBD2. Germline V lookup: CDR1 SGHDT, CDR2 YYEEEE. Losses at the gene ends were 7 bases for V and 0 bases for J; bases not matched to a gene: 16. The CDR3 has 18 amino acids. CDR3 in amino acids: CASGDQSSGTSSYNEQFF. DNA for the CDR3: TGTGCCAGCGGGGACCAATCTAGCGGTACTAGCTCCTACAATGAGCAGTTCTTC.

The V gene is TRBV18, the J gene TRBJ2-5; 7 bases are a match to TRBD1. With V trimmed by 4 bases and J by 2 bases, 1 base remained unmatched. This CDR3 has 13 amino acids. Looked up from germline, CDR1 is KGHSH and CDR2 is LQKENI. The CDR3 region has the DNA TGTGCCAGCTCACGGGGACAGCAAGAGACCCAGTACTTC. This encodes CASSRGQQETQYF.